This passage covers 26 T cell receptor beta chains from one sample sequenced in a study of tumor-infiltrating lymphocytes in primary liver carcinoma. Unsorted bulk tissue of about 18-34 mg yielded co-extracted RNA and DNA. Total RNA amounting to approximately 460 ng was the source from which TCR beta cDNA was made with a constant-region primer. Slightly modified ARM-PCR with three nested multiplex PCR rounds yielded TCR beta libraries. A C-beta reverse primer and TRBV1-TRBV30 forward primers served in each of the first two PCR rounds, at 9 to 11 cycles apiece. MiXCR, run by TCRdb on the multiplex PCR reads, gives a single entry per CDR3 protein. This table holds under 45,000 distinct CDR3 sequences, roughly 73% found once. The sample taken for sequencing was liver tumor tissue from sampling region 2. Noted subset: tumor region T2, inferior pole. Receptor source: a man aged 35-49 years with primary liver carcinoma and hepatitis B virus infection.

This clonotype was found many times. The chain couples TRBV28 to TRBJ2-7; a weak D match, TRBD1 (6 bases). Germline CDR1 and CDR2: MDHEN and SYDVKM. The CDR3 is made up of 15 amino acids. Deletions cut 6 bases from V and 1 base from J, with 16 bases between. The CDR3, as DNA: TGTGCCAGCAGCTCCCGACAGGAAACTTCCTACGAGCAGTACTTC. Protein: CASSSRQETSYEQYF.

In the case of this clonotype: This CDR3 fails to terminate in the conserved phenylalanine or tryptophan, so it likely reflects a read error. The rearrangement joins TRBV30 to TRBJ1-5; TRBD1 matches 9 bases. The J call is in doubt because the DNA end fits TRBJ2-3 better. The germline V gene has CDR1 GTSNPN and CDR2 SVGIG (reference sequence). The CDR3 loop spans 16 amino acids. CDR3 sequence: CAWSKKDRGRYQPQYL. CDR3 nucleotides: TGTGCCTGGAGTAAAAAAGACAGGGGGAGATATCAGCCCCAGTATCTT.

Comments on this clonotype: An end of the junction does not agree with germline; a read error may underlie this. J is TRBJ1-2 and V is TRBV29-1; a possible D gene is TRBD1 (5 bases). The CDR3 sequence is 14 residues long. The germline V gene has CDR1 SQVTM and CDR2 ANQGSEA. The CDR3 loop reads CSVEAGEGVDGFIF. CDR3 bases: TGCAGCGTTGAAGCGGGAGAAGGGGTGGATGGCTTCATCTTC.

This clonotype ranks as medium-sized. The chain recombines TRBV6-1 with TRBJ1-2; TRBD1 matches at 7 bases. CDR1 is MNHNS and CDR2 is SASEGT in the germline V gene. The ends lost 5 bases at V and 5 bases at J; junction bases unmatched: 5. This CDR3 comprises 13 residues. CDR3 amino acids: CASSTGQSYGYTF. The CDR3 coding sequence is TGTGCCAGCAGTACGGGACAGTCATATGGCTACACCTTC.

This clonotype was detected only a few times. Since a much larger clone is just one base distant, this may be a read error. This is likely a read error, given that the CDR3 carries no conserved phenylalanine or tryptophan at its end. The chain couples TRBV5-1 to TRBJ2-5; the D gene is possibly TRBD2 (5 bases). Trimming pared 5 bases from V and 4 bases from J, leaving 6 bases between. The CDR3 sequence is 11 residues long. Germline assignment: CDR1 SGHRS and CDR2 YFSETQ. The DNA for the CDR3 is TGCGCCAGCAGAGAGGGAGAGACCCAGTACCTC. It codes for CASREGETQYL.

For this clonotype: A read error is likely, as this CDR3 ends without the conserved phenylalanine or tryptophan. The V and J genes are TRBV12-5 and TRBJ2-7; D is ambiguous. The CDR3 has 13 amino acids. Germline V lookup: CDR1 LGHNT, CDR2 FRNRAP. In DNA form, the CDR3 reads TGTGCCAGTGAGGAGACTGGTTCCTACGAGCAGTACTTA. It codes for CASEETGSYEQYL.

Comment on this clonotype: An end of the junction does not agree with germline; a read error may underlie this. This chain uses TRBV20-1 with TRBJ2-1; a possible D gene is TRBD2 (5 bases). Germline-derived CDR1 and CDR2 are DFQATT and SNEGSKA (reference sequence). CDR3 length: 12 residues. DNA of the CDR3: TGCAGTGTTAGAGATGGGAGAGGAGGGCAGTTCTTC. It encodes CSVRDGRGGQFF.

The count of this clonotype is one. Germline and junction disagree at one end, which may indicate a read error. The genes are TRBV29-1 and TRBJ1-1, with D possibly being TRBD1 (5 bases). Germline values: CDR1 SQVTM, CDR2 ANQGSEA. The CDR3 runs to 12 residues. Here the CDR3 reads CSVPWDATETFF. CDR3 sequence (DNA): TGCAGCGTTCCATGGGACGCGACTGAAACTTTCTTT.

This clonotype showed up many times. The rearrangement uses TRBV5-4 and TRBJ2-5; 7 bases map to TRBD2. Losses at the gene ends were 3 bases for V and 7 bases for J; bases not matched to a gene: 9. CDR3 length: 14 residues. Germline V gives CDR1 SGHNT, CDR2 YYREEE (reference sequence). For the CDR3, the DNA is TGTGCCAGCAGCTCGGGGGGAGGGGAAGGGACCCAGTACTTC. Protein product: CASSSGGGEGTQYF.

This clonotype was observed a handful of times. The chain carries TRBV5-1 and TRBJ1-1, with 7 bases matching TRBD1. Germline V gene sequence: CDR1 SGHRS, CDR2 YFSETQ. The ends lost 6 bases at V and 5 bases at J; junction bases unmatched: 10. This CDR3 has 14 amino acids. CDR3 loop: CASTRGGAYTEAFF. CDR3 coding DNA: TGCGCCAGCACCCGAGGGGGCGCATATACTGAAGCTTTCTTT.

About this clonotype itself: A read error may account for a junction end that differs from germline. This rearrangement joins TRBV6-1 to TRBJ2-7; 10 bases are shared with TRBD1. Germline V gives CDR1 MNHNS, CDR2 SASEGT. CDR3 length: 15 amino acids. The CDR3 loop reads CVSTLDGQGAYEQYF. In nucleotides, the CDR3 is TGTGTCAGCACCCTGGATGGACAGGGGGCCTACGAGCAGTACTTC.

To note about this clonotype: An end of the junction does not agree with germline; a read error may underlie this. This rearrangement joins TRBV5-6 to TRBJ2-7; 13 bases line up with TRBD2. The CDR3 loop spans 18 amino acids. Germline V gene lookup returns CDR1 SGHDT and CDR2 YYEEEE. CDR3 loop: CASSFGLAGVTSSYKQYF. CDR3 sequence (DNA): TGTGCTAGCAGCTTTGGACTAGCGGGAGTCACCAGCTCCTACAAGCAGTACTTC.

Regarding this clonotype: A single base separates this from a much larger clone, so it may be a read error. This sequence joins TRBV24-1 and TRBJ1-5; no clear D. The CDR3 covers 14 residues. The germline V gene has CDR1 KGHDR and CDR2 SFDVKD. Here the CDR3 DNA reads TGTACCACCAGTGATTTTGGTAGCAATCAGCCCCAGCATTTT. Amino acids: CTTSDFGSNQPQHF.

This clonotype appeared many times. Written as DNA, the CDR3 is TGTGCCAGCAGCCTCGGACAGGGAGGAGGCACAGATACGCAGTATTTT. The encoded protein is CASSLGQGGGTDTQYF. The V call is TRBV12-3 or TRBV12-4, the J call TRBJ2-3; TRBD1 aligns across 8 bases. The CDR3 contains 16 residues. V trimming: 6 bases; J trimming: 1 base; junction bases outside the gene matches: 9.

This clonotype was counted many times. V is TRBV29-1 and J is TRBJ2-5, with 10 bases lining up with TRBD1. Germline CDR1 SQVTM, CDR2 ANQGSEA. The CDR3 covers 13 residues. V lost 1 base to trimming and J lost 5 bases; unmatched junction nucleotides: 1. CDR3 amino acids: CSVEGTGGETQYF. CDR3 DNA: TGCAGCGTTGAAGGGACAGGGGGGGAGACCCAGTACTTC.

This sequence joins TRBV6-1 and TRBJ2-7; 9 bases map to TRBD2. The V segment lost 0 bases and the J segment 6 bases; nucleotides outside the gene matches: 12. This CDR3 region has 17 residues. CDR1 and CDR2 (germline): MNHNS, SASEGT. The CDR3 bases are TGTGCCAGCAGTGAAGCGCGGGGGAGACTAGCGGTCCGCGAGCAGTACTTC. It codes for CASSEARGRLAVREQYF.

Concerning this clonotype itself: Likely a read error: the CDR3 ends without its conserved phenylalanine or tryptophan. It is unclear where the CDR3 begins or ends on the DNA, so no DNA is shown, and the CDR3 is as TCRdb lists it. CDR3 sequence: CSVKFGQLIYGCTL. The V and J genes are TRBV29-1 and TRBJ1-2; TRBD1, the D gene given by the table, was not confirmed from the DNA. The CDR3 is 14 amino acids in total, end residues counted. Germline V lookup: CDR1 SQVTM, CDR2 ANQGSEA.

The chain combines TRBV12-3 or TRBV12-4 with TRBJ2-3, with 8 nucleotides matching TRBD2. The CDR3 has 16 residues. J was trimmed by 12 bases and V by 1 base; bases with no gene match: 15. The CDR3 reads CASSLDSSGGTVTQYF. Here the CDR3 DNA reads TGTGCCAGCAGTTTAGATTCCAGCGGGGGCACAGTTACTCAGTATTTT.

Comments on this clonotype: One junction end disagrees with the germline gene, perhaps due to a read error. The chain has TRBV11-1 and TRBJ2-4, with 8 bases lining up with TRBD2. The V gene's germline CDR1 is SGHAT and CDR2 FQDESV (reference sequence). The CDR3 has 17 residues. CDR3 sequence: CVSGFPGTSGTKNIQYF. The CDR3 DNA sequence: TGTGTCAGCGGTTTTCCCGGGACTAGTGGGACCAAAAACATCCAGTACTTC.

The chain combines TRBV30 with TRBJ2-1, with 9 bases lining up with TRBD1. Germline V gene lookup returns CDR1 GTSNPN and CDR2 SVGIG (reference sequence). This CDR3 contains 14 residues. The DNA for the CDR3 is TGTACCAGGGGGGACAGGGCATCCTACAATGAGCAGTTCTTC. This codes for CTRGDRASYNEQFF.

The V and J genes are TRBV5-1 and TRBJ2-7; D call uncertain. CDR1 is SGHRS and CDR2 is YFSETQ in the germline V gene. The CDR3 has 15 residues. Trimming cost V 6 bases and J 4 bases, with 20 bases left between them. Here the CDR3 reads CASTQSPSADYEQYF. The DNA of the CDR3 is TGCGCCAGCACCCAGTCTCCTAGTGCTGATTACGAGCAGTACTTC.

A word on this clonotype: It is likely a read error, because the conserved phenylalanine at the end of the CDR3 is missing. The CDR3 reads CASSLGRTNQETQYY. For the CDR3, the DNA is TGTGCCAGCAGCTTGGGACGGACTAACCAAGAGACCCAGTACTAC. The chain combines TRBV11-2 with TRBJ2-5, with a tentative D call TRBD2 (6 bases). V was shortened by 3 bases and J by 0 bases, with 11 bases between the two germline ends. From germline, CDR1 is SGHAT and CDR2 FQNNGV. CDR3 length equals 15 residues.

This clonotype was observed once. The CDR3 is CASSLEELSTDTQYF. The CDR3 DNA follows: TGCGCCAGCAGCTTGGAGGAACTCAGCACAGATACGCAGTATTTT. The rearrangement uses TRBV5-1 and TRBJ2-3; D gene uncertain. Germline V lookup: CDR1 SGHRS, CDR2 YFSETQ. This CDR3 has 15 amino acids. V lost 0 bases, J lost 0 bases, and 8 bases lay in between.

The chain has TRBV12-3 or TRBV12-4 and TRBJ2-1; no reliable D call. The CDR3 runs 12 residues. V lost 7 bases and J lost 12, with 16 bases in between. This chain's CDR3 is CASTLGFNMQFF. As DNA, the CDR3 is TGTGCCAGCACCCTAGGGTTCAATATGCAGTTCTTC.

Of note for this clonotype: Compared with germline, one end of the junction differs, possibly owing to a read error. The chain recombines TRBV28 with TRBJ2-1; 9 nucleotides agree with TRBD2. Germline CDR1 MDHEN, CDR2 SYDVKM. The CDR3 has 16 amino acids. The CDR3 sequence is CASIPQERGDYNEHFF. In DNA, the CDR3 is TGTGCCAGCATCCCCCAGGAGCGGGGGGACTACAATGAGCACTTCTTC.

Points on this clonotype: Relative to the germline gene, one junction end is altered; a read error may explain this. The chain has TRBV5-4 and TRBJ2-3, with D unclear. Per the germline V gene, CDR1 is SGHNT and CDR2 is YYREEE (reference sequence). The CDR3 is 12 residues long. The CDR3 is CANSLVSDTQYF. The CDR3 DNA reads as TGTGCCAACAGCTTGGTTTCAGATACGCAGTATTTT.